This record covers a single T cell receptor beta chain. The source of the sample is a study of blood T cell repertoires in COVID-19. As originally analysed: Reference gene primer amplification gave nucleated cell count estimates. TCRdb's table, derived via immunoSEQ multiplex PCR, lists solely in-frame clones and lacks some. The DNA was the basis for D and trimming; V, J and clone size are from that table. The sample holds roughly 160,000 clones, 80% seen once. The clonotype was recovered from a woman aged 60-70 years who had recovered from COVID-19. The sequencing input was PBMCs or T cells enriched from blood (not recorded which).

The CDR3 here is CASSQDISLAGGTDTQYF. CDR3 DNA: TGTGCCAGCAGCCAAGATATCTCTCTAGCGGGGGGCACAGATACGCAGTATTTT. The V and J genes are TRBV3-1 (or the pseudogene TRBV3-2) and TRBJ2-3; TRBD2 agrees at 10 bases. This CDR3 is 18 amino acids long. Germline values: CDR1 LGHDT, CDR2 YNNKEL (reference sequence). Unmatched junction bases numbered 7, after V lost 0 bases and J lost 1 base.